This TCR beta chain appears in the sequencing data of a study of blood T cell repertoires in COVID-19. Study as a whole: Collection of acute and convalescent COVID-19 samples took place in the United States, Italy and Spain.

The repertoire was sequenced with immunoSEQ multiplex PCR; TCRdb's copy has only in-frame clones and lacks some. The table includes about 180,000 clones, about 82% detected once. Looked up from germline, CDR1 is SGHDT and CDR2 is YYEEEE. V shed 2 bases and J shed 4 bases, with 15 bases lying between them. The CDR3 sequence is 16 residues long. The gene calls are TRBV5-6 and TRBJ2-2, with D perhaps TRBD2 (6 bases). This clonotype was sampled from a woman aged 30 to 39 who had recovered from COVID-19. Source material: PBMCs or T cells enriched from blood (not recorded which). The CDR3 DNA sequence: TGTGCCAGCAGCTTTCTTACGGGGGAGAGCACCGGGGAGCTGTTTTTT. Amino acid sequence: CASSFLTGESTGELFF.